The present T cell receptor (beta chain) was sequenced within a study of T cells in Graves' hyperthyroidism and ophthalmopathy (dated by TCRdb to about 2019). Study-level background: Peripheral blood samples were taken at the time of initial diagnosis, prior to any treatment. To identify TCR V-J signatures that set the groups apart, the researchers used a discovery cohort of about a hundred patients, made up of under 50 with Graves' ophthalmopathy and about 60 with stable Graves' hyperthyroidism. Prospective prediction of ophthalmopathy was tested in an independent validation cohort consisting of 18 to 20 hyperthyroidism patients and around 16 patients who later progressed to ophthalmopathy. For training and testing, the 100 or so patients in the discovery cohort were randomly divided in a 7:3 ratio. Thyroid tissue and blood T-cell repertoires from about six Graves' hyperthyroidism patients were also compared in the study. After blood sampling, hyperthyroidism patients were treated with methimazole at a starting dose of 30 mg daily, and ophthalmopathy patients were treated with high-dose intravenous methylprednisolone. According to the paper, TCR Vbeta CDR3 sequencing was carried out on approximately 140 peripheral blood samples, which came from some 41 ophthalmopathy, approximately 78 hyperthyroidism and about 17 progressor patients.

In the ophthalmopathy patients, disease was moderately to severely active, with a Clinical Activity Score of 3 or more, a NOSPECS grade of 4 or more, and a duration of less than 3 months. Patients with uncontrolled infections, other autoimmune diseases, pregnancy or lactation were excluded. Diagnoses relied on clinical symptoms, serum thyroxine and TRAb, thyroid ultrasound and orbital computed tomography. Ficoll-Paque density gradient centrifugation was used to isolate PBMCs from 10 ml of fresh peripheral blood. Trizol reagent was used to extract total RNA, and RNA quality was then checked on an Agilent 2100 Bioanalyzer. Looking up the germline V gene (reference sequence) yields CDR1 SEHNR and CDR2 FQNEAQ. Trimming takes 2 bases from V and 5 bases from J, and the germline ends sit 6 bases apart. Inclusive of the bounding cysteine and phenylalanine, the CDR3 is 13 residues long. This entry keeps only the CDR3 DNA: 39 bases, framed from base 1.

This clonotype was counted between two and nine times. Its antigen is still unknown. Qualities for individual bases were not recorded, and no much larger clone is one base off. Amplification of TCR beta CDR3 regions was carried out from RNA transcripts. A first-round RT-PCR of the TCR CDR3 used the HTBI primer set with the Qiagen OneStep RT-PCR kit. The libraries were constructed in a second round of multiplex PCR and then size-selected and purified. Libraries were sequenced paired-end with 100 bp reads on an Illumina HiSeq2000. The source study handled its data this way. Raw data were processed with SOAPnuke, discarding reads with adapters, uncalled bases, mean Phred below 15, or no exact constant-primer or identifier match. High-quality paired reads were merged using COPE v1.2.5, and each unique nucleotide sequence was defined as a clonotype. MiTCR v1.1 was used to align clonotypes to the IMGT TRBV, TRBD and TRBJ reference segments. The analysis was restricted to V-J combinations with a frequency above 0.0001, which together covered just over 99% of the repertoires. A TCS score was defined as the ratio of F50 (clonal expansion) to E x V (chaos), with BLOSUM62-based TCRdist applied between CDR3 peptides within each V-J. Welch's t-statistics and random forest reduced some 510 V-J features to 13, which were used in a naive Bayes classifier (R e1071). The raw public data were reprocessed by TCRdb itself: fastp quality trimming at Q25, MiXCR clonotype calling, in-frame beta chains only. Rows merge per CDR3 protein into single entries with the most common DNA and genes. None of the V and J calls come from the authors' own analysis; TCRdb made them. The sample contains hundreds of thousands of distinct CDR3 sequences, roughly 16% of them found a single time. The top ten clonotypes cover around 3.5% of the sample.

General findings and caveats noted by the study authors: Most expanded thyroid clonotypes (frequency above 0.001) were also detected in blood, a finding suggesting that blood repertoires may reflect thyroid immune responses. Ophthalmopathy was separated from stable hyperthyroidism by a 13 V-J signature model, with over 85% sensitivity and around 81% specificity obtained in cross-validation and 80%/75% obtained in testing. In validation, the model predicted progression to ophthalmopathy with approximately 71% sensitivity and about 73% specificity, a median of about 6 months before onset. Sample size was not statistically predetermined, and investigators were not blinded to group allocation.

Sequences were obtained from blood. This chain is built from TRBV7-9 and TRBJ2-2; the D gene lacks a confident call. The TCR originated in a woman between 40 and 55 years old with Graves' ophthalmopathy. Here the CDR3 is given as CASSLLWTGELFF. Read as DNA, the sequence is TGTGCCAGCAGCTTACTGTGGACCGGGGAGCTGTTTTTT.